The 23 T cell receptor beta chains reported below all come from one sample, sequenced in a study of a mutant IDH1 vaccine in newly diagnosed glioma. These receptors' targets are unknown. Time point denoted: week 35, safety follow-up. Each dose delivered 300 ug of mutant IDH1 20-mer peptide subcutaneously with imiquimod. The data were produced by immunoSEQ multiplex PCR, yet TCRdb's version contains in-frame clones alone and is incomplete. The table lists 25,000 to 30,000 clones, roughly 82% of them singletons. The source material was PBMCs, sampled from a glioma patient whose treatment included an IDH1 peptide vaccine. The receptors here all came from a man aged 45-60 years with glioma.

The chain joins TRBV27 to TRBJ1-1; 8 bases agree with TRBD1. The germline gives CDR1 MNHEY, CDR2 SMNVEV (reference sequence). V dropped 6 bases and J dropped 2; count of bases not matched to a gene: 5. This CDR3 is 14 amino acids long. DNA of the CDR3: TGTGCCAGCAGCCACAGGGGGATCAACACTGAAGCTTTCTTT. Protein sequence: CASSHRGINTEAFF.

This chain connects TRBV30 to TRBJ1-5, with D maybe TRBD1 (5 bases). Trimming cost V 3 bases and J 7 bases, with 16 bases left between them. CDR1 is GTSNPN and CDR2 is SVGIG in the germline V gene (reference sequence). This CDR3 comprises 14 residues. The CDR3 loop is CAWSGGSRGQPQHF. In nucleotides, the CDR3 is TGTGCCTGGAGCGGGGGATCGCGAGGCCAGCCCCAGCATTTT.

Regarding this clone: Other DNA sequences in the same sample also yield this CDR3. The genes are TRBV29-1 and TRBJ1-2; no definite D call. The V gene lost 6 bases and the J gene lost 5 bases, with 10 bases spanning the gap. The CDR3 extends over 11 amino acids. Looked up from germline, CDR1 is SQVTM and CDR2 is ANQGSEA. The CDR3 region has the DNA TGCAGCGTCCGACTGGGGTATGGCTACACCTTC. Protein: CSVRLGYGYTF.

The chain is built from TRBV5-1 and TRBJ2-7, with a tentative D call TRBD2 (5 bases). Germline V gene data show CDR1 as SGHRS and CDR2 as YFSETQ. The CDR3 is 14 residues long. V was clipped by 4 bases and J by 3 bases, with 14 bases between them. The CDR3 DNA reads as TGCGCCAGCAGCGCGGGCTTCGGGGACTACGAGCAGTACTTC. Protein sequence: CASSAGFGDYEQYF.

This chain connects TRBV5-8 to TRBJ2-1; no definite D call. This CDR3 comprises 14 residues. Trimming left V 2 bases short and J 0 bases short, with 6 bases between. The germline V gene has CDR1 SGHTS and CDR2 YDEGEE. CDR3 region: CASSFRSSYNEQFF. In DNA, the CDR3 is TGTGCCAGCAGCTTTAGGAGCTCCTACAATGAGCAGTTCTTC.

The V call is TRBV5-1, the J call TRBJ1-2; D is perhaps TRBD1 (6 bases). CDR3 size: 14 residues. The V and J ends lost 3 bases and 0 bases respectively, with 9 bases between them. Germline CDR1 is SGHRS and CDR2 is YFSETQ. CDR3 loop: CASSSDSSNYGYTF. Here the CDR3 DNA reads TGCGCCAGCAGCTCGGACAGCTCTAACTATGGCTACACCTTC.

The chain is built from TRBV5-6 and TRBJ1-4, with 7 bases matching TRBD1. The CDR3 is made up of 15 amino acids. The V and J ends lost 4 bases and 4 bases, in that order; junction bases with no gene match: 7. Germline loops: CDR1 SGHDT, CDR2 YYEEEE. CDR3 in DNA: TGTGCCAGCAGCCGCGTGGGACAGCATAATGAAAAACTGTTTTTT. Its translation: CASSRVGQHNEKLFF.

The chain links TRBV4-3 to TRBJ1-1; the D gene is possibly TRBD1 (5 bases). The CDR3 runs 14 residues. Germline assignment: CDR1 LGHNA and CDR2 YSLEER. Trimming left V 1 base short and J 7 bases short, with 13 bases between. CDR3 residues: CASSQGRGESEAFF. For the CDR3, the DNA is TGCGCCAGCAGCCAAGGACGGGGGGAGAGTGAAGCTTTCTTT.

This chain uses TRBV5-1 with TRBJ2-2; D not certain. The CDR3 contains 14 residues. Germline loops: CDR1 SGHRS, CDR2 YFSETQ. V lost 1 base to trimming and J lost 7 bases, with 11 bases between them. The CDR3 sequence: CASSLKQYNGELFF. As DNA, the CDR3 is TGCGCCAGCAGCTTGAAACAGTATAACGGGGAGCTGTTTTTT.

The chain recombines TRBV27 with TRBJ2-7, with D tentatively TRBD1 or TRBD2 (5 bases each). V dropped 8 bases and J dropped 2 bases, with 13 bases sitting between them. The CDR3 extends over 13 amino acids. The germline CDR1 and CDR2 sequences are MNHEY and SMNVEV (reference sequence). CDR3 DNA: TGTGCCAGCCGCAGGGACGGACCCTACGAGCAGTACTTC. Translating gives CASRRDGPYEQYF.

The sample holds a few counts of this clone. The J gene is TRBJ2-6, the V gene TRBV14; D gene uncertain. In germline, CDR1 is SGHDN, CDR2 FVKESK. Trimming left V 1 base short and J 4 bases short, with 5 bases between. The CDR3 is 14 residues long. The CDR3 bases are TGTGCCAGCAGCCAAGGTTCGGGGGCCAACGTCCTGACTTTC. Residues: CASSQGSGANVLTF.

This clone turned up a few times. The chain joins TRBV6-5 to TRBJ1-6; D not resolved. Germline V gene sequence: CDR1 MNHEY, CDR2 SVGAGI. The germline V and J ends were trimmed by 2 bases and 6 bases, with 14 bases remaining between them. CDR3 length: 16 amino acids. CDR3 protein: CASSYLSAGSNSPLHF. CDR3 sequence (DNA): TGTGCCAGCAGTTACCTTTCGGCAGGTAGTAATTCACCCCTCCACTTT.

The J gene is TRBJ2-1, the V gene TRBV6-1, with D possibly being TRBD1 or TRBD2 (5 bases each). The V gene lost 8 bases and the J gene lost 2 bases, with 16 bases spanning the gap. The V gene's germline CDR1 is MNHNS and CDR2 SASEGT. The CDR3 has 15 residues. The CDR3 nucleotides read TGTGCCAGCGGAATCGGGACGTCAACCTACAATGAGCAGTTCTTC. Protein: CASGIGTSTYNEQFF.

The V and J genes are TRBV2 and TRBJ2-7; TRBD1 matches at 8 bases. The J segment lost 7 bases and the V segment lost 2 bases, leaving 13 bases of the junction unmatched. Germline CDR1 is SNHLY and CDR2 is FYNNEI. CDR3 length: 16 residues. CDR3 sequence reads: CASSELGQVALGEQYF. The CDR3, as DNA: TGTGCCAGCAGTGAATTGGGACAGGTCGCCTTGGGGGAGCAGTACTTC.

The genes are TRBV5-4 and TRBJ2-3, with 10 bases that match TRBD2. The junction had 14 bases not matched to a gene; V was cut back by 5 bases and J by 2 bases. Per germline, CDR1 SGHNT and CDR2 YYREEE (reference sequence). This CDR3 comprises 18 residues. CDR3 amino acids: CASRSGLAEDAPTDTQYF. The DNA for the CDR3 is TGTGCCAGCAGATCCGGACTAGCGGAGGATGCACCCACAGATACGCAGTATTTT.

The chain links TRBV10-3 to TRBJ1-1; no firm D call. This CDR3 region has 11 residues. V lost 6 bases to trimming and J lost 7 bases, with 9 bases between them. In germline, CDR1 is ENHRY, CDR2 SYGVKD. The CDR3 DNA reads TGTGCCATCAGGGACGCGGGTGAAGCTTTCTTT. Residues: CAIRDAGEAFF.

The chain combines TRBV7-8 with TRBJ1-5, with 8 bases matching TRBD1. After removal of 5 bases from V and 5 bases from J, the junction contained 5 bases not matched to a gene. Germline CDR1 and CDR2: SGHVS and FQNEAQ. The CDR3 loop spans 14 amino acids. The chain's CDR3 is CASSPGQGHQPQHF. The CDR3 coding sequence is TGTGCCAGCAGCCCTGGACAGGGTCATCAGCCCCAGCATTTT.

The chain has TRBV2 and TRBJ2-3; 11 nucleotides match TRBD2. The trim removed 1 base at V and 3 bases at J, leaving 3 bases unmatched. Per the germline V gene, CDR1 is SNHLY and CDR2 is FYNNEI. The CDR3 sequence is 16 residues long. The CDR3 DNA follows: TGTGCCAGCAGTGAAGTCACTAGCGGGGGAACAGATACGCAGTATTTT. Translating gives CASSEVTSGGTDTQYF.

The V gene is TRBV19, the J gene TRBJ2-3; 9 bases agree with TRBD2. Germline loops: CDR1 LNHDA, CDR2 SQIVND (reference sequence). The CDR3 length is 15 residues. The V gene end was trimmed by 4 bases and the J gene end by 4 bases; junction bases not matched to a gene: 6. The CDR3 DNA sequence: TGTGCCAGTAGTAGGCTAGCGGGGAACTCAGATACGCAGTATTTT. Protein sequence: CASSRLAGNSDTQYF.

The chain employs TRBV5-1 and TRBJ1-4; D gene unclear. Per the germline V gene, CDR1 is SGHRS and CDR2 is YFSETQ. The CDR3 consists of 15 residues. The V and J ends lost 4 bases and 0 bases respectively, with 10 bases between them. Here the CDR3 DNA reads TGCGCCAGCAGCCTCCAAAGCGCAACTAATGAAAAACTGTTTTTT. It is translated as CASSLQSATNEKLFF.

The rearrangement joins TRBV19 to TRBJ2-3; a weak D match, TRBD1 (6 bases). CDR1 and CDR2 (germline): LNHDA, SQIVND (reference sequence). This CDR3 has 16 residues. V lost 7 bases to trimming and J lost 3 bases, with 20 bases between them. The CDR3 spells CASTPRLGGMTDTQYF. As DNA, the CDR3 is TGTGCCAGTACCCCGAGGTTAGGGGGTATGACAGATACGCAGTATTTT.

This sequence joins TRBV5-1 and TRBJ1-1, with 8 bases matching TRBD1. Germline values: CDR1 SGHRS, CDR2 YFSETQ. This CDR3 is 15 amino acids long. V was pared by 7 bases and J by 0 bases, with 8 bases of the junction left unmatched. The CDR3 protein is CASGMNRGMNTEAFF. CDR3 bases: TGCGCCAGCGGAATGAACAGGGGGATGAACACTGAAGCTTTCTTT. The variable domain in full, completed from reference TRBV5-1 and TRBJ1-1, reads KAGVTQTPRYLIKTRGQQVTLSCSPISGHRSVSWYQQTPGQGLQFLFEYFSETQRNKGNFPGRFSGRQFSNSRSEMNVSTLELGDSALYLCASGMNRGMNTEAFFGQGTRLTVV.

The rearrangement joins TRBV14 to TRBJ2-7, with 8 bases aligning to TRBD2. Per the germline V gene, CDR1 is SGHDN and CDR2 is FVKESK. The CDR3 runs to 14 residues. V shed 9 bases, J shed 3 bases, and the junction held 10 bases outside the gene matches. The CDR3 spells CASRGSGRGYEQYF. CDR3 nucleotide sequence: TGTGCCAGTCGGGGGAGCGGGAGAGGCTACGAGCAGTACTTC.